The 7 T cell receptor beta chains below all came from one sample that was sequenced in a study of T cell responses to AZD1222 COVID-19 vaccine. Produced via immunoSEQ multiplex PCR; TCRdb's table is partial and in-frame only. The table lists 100,000 to 150,000 clones, approximately 84% of them singletons. Sequences were derived from peripheral blood, sampled on day 0 of AZD1222 vaccination. These receptors came from an adult in good health.

This clone showed up just a few times. The V and J genes are TRBV18 and TRBJ1-5, with D tentatively TRBD1 (5 bases). Germline V CDR1 and CDR2: KGHSH, LQKENI. Trimming took off 3 bases at V and 4 bases at J, with 7 bases between the two ends. This CDR3 has 13 residues. The CDR3 sequence: CASSPGQNQPQHF. CDR3 in DNA: TGTGCCAGCTCACCCGGACAAAATCAGCCCCAGCATTTT.

This sequence joins TRBV29-1 and TRBJ2-7; the match to TRBD2 covers 9 bases. This CDR3 spans 13 amino acids. Looked up from germline, CDR1 is SQVTM and CDR2 is ANQGSEA. Trimming removed 6 bases from V and 0 bases from J; junction bases left unmatched: 3. The CDR3 region has the DNA TGCAGCGTGGGACTAGCTTCCTCCTACGAGCAGTACTTC. Translation gives CSVGLASSYEQYF.

V gene TRBV5-4 combines with J gene TRBJ2-5; TRBD2 is a possible D gene (6 bases). The germline V gene has CDR1 SGHNT and CDR2 YYREEE (reference sequence). Deletions cut 6 bases from V and 3 bases from J, with 15 bases between. This CDR3 is 14 amino acids long. For the CDR3, the DNA is TGTGCCAGCACCCCCCGCGGGGCAGAAGAGACCCAGTACTTC. It specifies CASTPRGAEETQYF.

The V gene is TRBV5-6, the J gene TRBJ2-5; D possibly uses TRBD1 or TRBD2 (7 bases each). The CDR3 covers 14 residues. V was trimmed by 4 bases and J by 1 base, leaving 11 bases between them. The germline V gene encodes CDR1 SGHDT and CDR2 YYEEEE. As DNA, the CDR3 is TGTGCCAGCAGCCCAGGGGGGGGCCAAGAGACCCAGTACTTC. It encodes CASSPGGGQETQYF.

The CDR3 is CASSDGGWTGDYEQYF. Here the CDR3 DNA reads TGTGCCAGCAGCGATGGGGGATGGACAGGGGACTACGAGCAGTACTTC. This chain joins TRBV7-3 and TRBJ2-7, with 9 bases fitting TRBD1. CDR1 is SGHTA, CDR2 FQGTGA, per germline. V shed 5 bases and J 3 bases; nucleotides not matched to a gene: 11. This CDR3 region has 16 residues. Based on the CDR3 plus reference TRBV7-3 and TRBJ2-7, the full variable domain is GAGVSQTPSNKVTEKGKYVELRCDPISGHTALYWYRQSLGQGPEFLIYFQGTGAADDSGLPNDRFFAVRPEGSVSTLKIQRTERGDSAVYLCASSDGGWTGDYEQYFGPGTRLTVT.

V usage is TRBV30 and J usage is TRBJ2-5; either TRBD1 or TRBD2 may supply D (5 bases each). Germline V lookup: CDR1 GTSNPN, CDR2 SVGIG (reference sequence). Trimming took off 2 bases at V and 4 bases at J, with 17 bases between the two ends. The CDR3 contains 15 residues. In DNA, the CDR3 is TGTGCCTGGAGTTCCGCCCGGGGCATGGGAGAGACCCAGTACTTC. It translates to CAWSSARGMGETQYF. Full variable domain (missing parts from reference TRBV30 and TRBJ2-5): SQTIHQWPATLVQPVGSPLSLECTVEGTSNPNLYWYRQAAGRGLQLLFYSVGIGQISSEVPQNLSASRPQDRQFILSSKKLLLSDSGFYLCAWSSARGMGETQYFGPGTRLLVL.

The rearrangement uses TRBV11-3 and TRBJ1-6; D is possibly TRBD1 (5 bases). V was shortened by 6 bases and J by 8 bases, with 8 bases between the two germline ends. CDR1 is SGHNT and CDR2 is YENEEA in the germline V gene. The CDR3 has 12 residues. The CDR3 here is CASRGRDSPLHF. CDR3 DNA sequence: TGTGCCAGCAGGGGGCGCGATTCACCCCTCCACTTT.